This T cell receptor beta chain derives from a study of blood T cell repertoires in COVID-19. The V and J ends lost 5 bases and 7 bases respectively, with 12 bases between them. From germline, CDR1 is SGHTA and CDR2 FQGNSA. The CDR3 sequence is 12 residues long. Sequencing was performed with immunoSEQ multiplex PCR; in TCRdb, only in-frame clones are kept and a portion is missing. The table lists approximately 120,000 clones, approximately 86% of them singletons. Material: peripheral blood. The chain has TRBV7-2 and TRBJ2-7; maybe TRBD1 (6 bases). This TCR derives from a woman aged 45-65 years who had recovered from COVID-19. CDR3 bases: TGTGCCAGCAGCCGCCAGGGGATGGAGCAGTACTTC. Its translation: CASSRQGMEQYF.